This T cell receptor beta chain was retrieved from a study of cytomegalovirus exposure and HLA in healthy donors. CDR1 is SGHRS, CDR2 YFSETQ, per germline. This CDR3 contains 15 residues. V was pared by 2 bases and J by 4 bases, with 9 bases of the junction left unmatched. PCR amplification relied on 60 Vbeta primers (plus 13 Jbeta primers). TCRdb keeps only in-frame clones here, not all; method: immunoSEQ multiplex PCR. The sample includes 150,000 to 200,000 clones, approximately 88% seen only once; the top ten take around 0.97%. The TCR originated in a man aged 25 to 45 in good health and CMV-seronegative. The chain links TRBV5-1 to TRBJ2-7; 7 bases map to TRBD1. Source material: PBMCs. CDR3 coding DNA: TGCGCCAGCAGCTTCGACGGCAGGGGGAAATACGAGCAGTACTTC. This sequence encodes CASSFDGRGKYEQYF.